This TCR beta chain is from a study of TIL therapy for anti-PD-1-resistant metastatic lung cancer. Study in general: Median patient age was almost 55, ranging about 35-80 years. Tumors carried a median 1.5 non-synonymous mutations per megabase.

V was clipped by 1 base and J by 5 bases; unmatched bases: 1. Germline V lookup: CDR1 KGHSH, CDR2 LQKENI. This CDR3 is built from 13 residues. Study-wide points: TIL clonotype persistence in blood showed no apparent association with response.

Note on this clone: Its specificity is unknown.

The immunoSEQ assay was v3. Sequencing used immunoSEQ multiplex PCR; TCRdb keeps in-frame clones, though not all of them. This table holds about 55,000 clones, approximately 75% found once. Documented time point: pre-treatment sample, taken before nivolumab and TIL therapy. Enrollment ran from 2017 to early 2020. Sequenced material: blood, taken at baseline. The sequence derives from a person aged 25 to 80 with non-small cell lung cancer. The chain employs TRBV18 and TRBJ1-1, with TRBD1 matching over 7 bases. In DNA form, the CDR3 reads TGTGCCAGCTCACCACAGGGGGCGACTGAAGCTTTCTTT. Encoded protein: CASSPQGATEAFF.